Listed below are T cell receptor beta chains from one sample, sequenced in a study of T cell responses to AZD1222 COVID-19 vaccine. Assay used: immunoSEQ multiplex PCR; TCRdb lists only in-frame clones, some missing. Found here are 95,000 to 110,000 clones, 80% to 90% of them singletons; the top ten hold approximately 20%. Specimen: peripheral blood, collected on day 0 of AZD1222 vaccination. The receptors come from an adult in good health. The CDR3 runs from the conserved cysteine through the conserved F or W. Each record gives: CDR3 length, V gene, J gene, D gene, clone size, CDR3 protein, CDR3 DNA. The D gene is left open where the match is weak. Only some rows state a clone size, as once, few, many or a class for expanded clones.

length: 16
V: TRBV6-1
J: TRBJ2-5
D: TRBD1
size: .
CDR3: CASSEGPGTAQETQYF
DNA: TGTGCCAGCAGTGAAGGCCCAGGGACAGCCCAAGAGACCCAGTACTTC

length: 16
V: TRBV4-2
J: TRBJ2-2
D: TRBD2
size: .
CDR3: CASSQVVAGGYGELFF
DNA: TGTGCCAGCAGCCAAGTGGTAGCGGGGGGCTACGGGGAGCTGTTTTTT

length: 15
V: TRBV19
J: TRBJ1-5
D: TRBD1
size: .
CDR3: CASSGTGGINQPQHF
DNA: TGTGCCAGTAGTGGGACAGGGGGAATCAATCAGCCCCAGCATTTT

length: 14
V: TRBV27
J: TRBJ2-7
D: TRBD1
size: .
CDR3: CASSLRDRAYEQYF
DNA: TGTGCCAGCAGTCTCCGGGACAGAGCCTACGAGCAGTACTTC

length: 15
V: TRBV7-9
J: TRBJ1-1
D: TRBD1
size: .
CDR3: CASSPRQGGNTEAFF
DNA: TGTGCCAGCAGCCCAAGACAGGGAGGGAACACTGAAGCTTTCTTT

length: 14
V: TRBV7-2
J: TRBJ1-2
D: .
size: .
CDR3: CASSLVRSGYGYTF
DNA: TGTGCCAGCAGCTTAGTACGGTCGGGGTATGGCTACACCTTC

length: 17
V: TRBV24-1
J: TRBJ2-1
D: .
size: .
CDR3: CATSDSLGTPTYNEQFF
DNA: TGTGCCACCAGTGATTCCCTCGGGACACCCACCTACAATGAGCAGTTCTTC

length: 15
V: TRBV28
J: TRBJ1-2
D: TRBD1
size: .
CDR3: CASSLRDRADYGYTF
DNA: TGTGCCAGCAGTTTGAGGGACAGGGCGGACTATGGCTACACCTTC

length: 15
V: TRBV9
J: TRBJ1-1
D: .
size: .
CDR3: CASSVGGEVNTEAFF
DNA: TGTGCCAGCAGCGTAGGGGGGGAGGTGAACACTGAAGCTTTCTTT

length: 16
V: TRBV10-3
J: TRBJ2-3
D: TRBD2
size: .
CDR3: CAISVGRGTSTDTQYF
DNA: TGTGCCATCAGTGTGGGGCGGGGGACTAGCACAGATACGCAGTATTTT

length: 15
V: TRBV25-1
J: TRBJ2-3
D: .
size: once
CDR3: CASSDTSTSTDTQYF
DNA: TGTGCCAGCAGTGACACCTCTACTAGCACAGATACGCAGTATTTT

length: 11
V: TRBV4-3
J: TRBJ1-1
D: .
size: .
CDR3: CASGDDYGAFF
DNA: TGCGCCAGCGGGGACGATTATGGGGCTTTCTTT

length: 15
V: TRBV24-1
J: TRBJ2-1
D: TRBD1
size: .
CDR3: CATSRGQGLANEQFF
DNA: TGTGCCACCAGCCGGGGACAGGGTTTAGCGAATGAGCAGTTCTTC

length: 13
V: TRBV18
J: TRBJ2-7
D: .
size: once
CDR3: CASSPPSFNEQYF
DNA: TGTGCCAGCTCACCCCCCTCTTTCAACGAGCAGTACTTC

length: 15
V: TRBV24-1
J: TRBJ2-1
D: TRBD2
size: .
CDR3: CATSDQGTRINEQFF
DNA: TGTGCCACCAGTGATCAGGGGACTAGAATCAATGAGCAGTTCTTC

length: 14
V: TRBV27
J: TRBJ1-5
D: .
size: .
CDR3: CASSLFRGGQPQHF
DNA: TGTGCCAGCAGTTTATTCCGGGGCGGTCAGCCCCAGCATTTT

length: 15
V: TRBV9
J: TRBJ1-5
D: .
size: few
CDR3: CASSVGGDLYQPQHF
DNA: TGTGCCAGCAGCGTAGGAGGGGACCTCTATCAGCCCCAGCATTTT

length: 13
V: TRBV29-1
J: TRBJ1-2
D: .
size: .
CDR3: CSVSVGADYGYTF
DNA: TGCAGCGTCTCTGTGGGGGCGGACTATGGCTACACCTTC

length: 22
V: TRBV7-2
J: TRBJ1-5
D: .
size: .
CDR3: CASSLALWERVVGVGDHQPQHF
DNA: TGTGCCAGCAGCTTAGCATTGTGGGAGCGGGTTGTAGGGGTCGGTGATCATCAGCCCCAGCATTTT

length: 12
V: TRBV3-1/TRBV3-2
J: TRBJ1-1
D: .
size: .
CDR3: CASSQGYTEAFF
DNA: TGTGCCAGCAGCCAGGGTTACACTGAAGCTTTCTTT

length: 16
V: TRBV13
J: TRBJ2-7
D: .
size: .
CDR3: CASSIWDGQPLYEQYF
DNA: TGTGCCAGCAGCATCTGGGACGGCCAACCTCTCTACGAGCAGTACTTC

length: 15
V: TRBV5-6
J: TRBJ1-2
D: TRBD1
size: few
CDR3: CASSLFDRARGGYTF
DNA: TGTGCCAGCAGCTTGTTCGACAGGGCGAGAGGTGGCTACACCTTC

length: 16
V: TRBV19
J: TRBJ2-3
D: TRBD1
size: .
CDR3: CASSSTGGASTDTQYF
DNA: TGTGCCAGTAGTAGCACAGGGGGCGCGTCCACAGATACGCAGTATTTT

length: 15
V: TRBV24-1
J: TRBJ2-7
D: TRBD1
size: .
CDR3: CATSDPGTGKYEQYF
DNA: TGTGCCACCAGTGACCCCGGGACAGGGAAATACGAGCAGTACTTC

length: 14
V: TRBV28
J: TRBJ1-5
D: .
size: .
CDR3: CASSLSRGGQPQHF
DNA: TGTGCCAGCAGTTTATCGAGGGGTGGACAGCCCCAGCATTTT

length: 13
V: TRBV4-3
J: TRBJ2-7
D: TRBD1
size: .
CDR3: CASSQGPGGEQYF
DNA: TGCGCCAGCAGCCAAGGGCCAGGGGGAGAGCAGTACTTC

length: 16
V: TRBV28
J: TRBJ2-4
D: TRBD2
size: .
CDR3: CASSSSGLAVENIQYF
DNA: TGTGCCAGCAGCTCATCCGGACTAGCGGTCGAAAACATTCAGTACTTC

length: 18
V: TRBV27
J: TRBJ2-2
D: .
size: .
CDR3: CASSLLGTGDPNTGELFF
DNA: TGTGCCAGCAGTTTACTAGGGACGGGGGATCCGAACACCGGGGAGCTGTTTTTT

length: 16
V: TRBV29-1
J: TRBJ1-3
D: .
size: .
CDR3: CSVEDFQGTSGNTIYF
DNA: TGCAGCGTTGAAGATTTCCAGGGGACCTCTGGAAACACCATATATTTT

length: 13
V: TRBV6-6
J: TRBJ2-7
D: .
size: .
CDR3: CASSRTDQHEQYF
DNA: TGTGCCAGCAGTCGGACAGACCAGCACGAGCAGTACTTC

length: 11
V: TRBV3-1/TRBV3-2
J: TRBJ1-2
D: .
size: .
CDR3: CASGVQNGYTF
DNA: TGTGCCAGCGGTGTACAGAATGGCTACACCTTC

length: 14
V: TRBV9
J: TRBJ1-4
D: .
size: few
CDR3: CASSATATNEKLFF
DNA: TGTGCCAGCAGCGCTACAGCAACTAATGAAAAACTGTTTTTT

length: 15
V: TRBV28
J: TRBJ2-7
D: .
size: .
CDR3: CASSLPQLSSYEQYF
DNA: TGTGCCAGCAGTTTACCTCAACTGAGCTCCTACGAGCAGTACTTC

length: 12
V: TRBV5-1
J: TRBJ2-5
D: .
size: .
CDR3: CASSLGQETQYF
DNA: TGCGCCAGCAGCTTAGGGCAGGAGACCCAGTACTTC

length: 15
V: TRBV19
J: TRBJ1-5
D: TRBD1
size: .
CDR3: CASSIGDSSNQPQHF
DNA: TGTGCCAGTAGTATAGGGGACAGTAGCAATCAGCCCCAGCATTTT

length: 15
V: TRBV30
J: TRBJ1-1
D: .
size: .
CDR3: CAWSVGVLESTEAFF
DNA: TGTGCCTGGAGTGTAGGAGTCCTCGAGAGCACTGAAGCTTTCTTT

length: 13
V: TRBV15
J: TRBJ1-5
D: .
size: .
CDR3: CATSRDRGQPQHF
DNA: TGTGCCACCAGCAGAGATCGGGGTCAGCCCCAGCATTTT

length: 15
V: TRBV6-5
J: TRBJ2-7
D: .
size: .
CDR3: CASSYSNPLRYEQYF
DNA: TGTGCCAGCAGTTACTCAAATCCCCTGCGCTACGAGCAGTACTTC

length: 14
V: TRBV19
J: TRBJ1-4
D: .
size: .
CDR3: CASRQGRLNEKLFF
DNA: TGTGCCAGCCGGCAAGGACGGTTAAATGAAAAACTGTTTTTT

length: 14
V: TRBV9
J: TRBJ1-1
D: TRBD1
size: .
CDR3: CASSVVGGNTEAFF
DNA: TGTGCCAGCAGCGTAGTAGGGGGCAACACTGAAGCTTTCTTT